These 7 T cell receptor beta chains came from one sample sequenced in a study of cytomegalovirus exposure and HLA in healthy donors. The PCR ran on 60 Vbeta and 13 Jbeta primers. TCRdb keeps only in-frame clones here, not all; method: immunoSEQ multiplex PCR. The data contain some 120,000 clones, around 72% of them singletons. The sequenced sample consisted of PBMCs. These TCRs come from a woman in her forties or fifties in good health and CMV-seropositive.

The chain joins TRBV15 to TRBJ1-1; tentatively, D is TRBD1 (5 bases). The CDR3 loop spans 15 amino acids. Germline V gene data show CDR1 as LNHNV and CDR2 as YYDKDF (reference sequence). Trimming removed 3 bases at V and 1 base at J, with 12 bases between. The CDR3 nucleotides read TGTGCCACCAGCAGGGGGGGGGTCTCGAACACTGAAGCTTTCTTT. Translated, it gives CATSRGGVSNTEAFF.

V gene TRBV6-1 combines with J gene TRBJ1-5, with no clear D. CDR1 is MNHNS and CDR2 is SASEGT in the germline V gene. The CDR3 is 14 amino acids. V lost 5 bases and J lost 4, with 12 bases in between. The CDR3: CASSTRVGNQPQHF. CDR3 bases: TGTGCCAGCAGTACGAGGGTGGGGAATCAGCCCCAGCATTTT.

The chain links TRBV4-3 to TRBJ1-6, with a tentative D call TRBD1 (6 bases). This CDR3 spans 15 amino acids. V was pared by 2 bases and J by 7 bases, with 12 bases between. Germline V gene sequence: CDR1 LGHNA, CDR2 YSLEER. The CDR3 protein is CASSQQETGNSPLHF. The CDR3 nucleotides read TGCGCCAGCAGCCAACAAGAGACAGGCAATTCACCCCTCCACTTT.

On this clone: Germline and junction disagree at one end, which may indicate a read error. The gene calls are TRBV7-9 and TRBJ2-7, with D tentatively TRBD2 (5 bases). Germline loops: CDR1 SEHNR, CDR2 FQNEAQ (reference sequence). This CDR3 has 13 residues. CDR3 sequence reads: CSSSLSGVDIQYF. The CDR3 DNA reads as TGTTCCAGCAGCTTGAGCGGTGTTGATATACAGTACTTC.

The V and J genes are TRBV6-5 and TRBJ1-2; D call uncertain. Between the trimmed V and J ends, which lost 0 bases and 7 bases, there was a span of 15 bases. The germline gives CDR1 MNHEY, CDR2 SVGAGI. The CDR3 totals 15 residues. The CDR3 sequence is CASSYSSDGPSGYTF. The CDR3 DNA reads TGTGCCAGCAGTTACTCCTCTGATGGTCCTAGTGGCTACACCTTC.

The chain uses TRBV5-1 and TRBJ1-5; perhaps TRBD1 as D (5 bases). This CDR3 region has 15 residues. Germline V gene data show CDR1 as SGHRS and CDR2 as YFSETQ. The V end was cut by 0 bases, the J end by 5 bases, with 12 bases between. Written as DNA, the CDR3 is TGCGCCAGCAGCTTGGCAGGGACTTATGATCAGCCCCAGCATTTT. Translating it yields CASSLAGTYDQPQHF.

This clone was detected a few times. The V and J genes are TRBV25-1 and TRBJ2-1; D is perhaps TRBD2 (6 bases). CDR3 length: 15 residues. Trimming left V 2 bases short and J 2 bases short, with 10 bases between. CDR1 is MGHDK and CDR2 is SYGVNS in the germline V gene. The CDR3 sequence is CASSELAPTYNEQFF. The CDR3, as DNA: TGTGCCAGCAGTGAACTAGCGCCAACCTACAATGAGCAGTTCTTC.